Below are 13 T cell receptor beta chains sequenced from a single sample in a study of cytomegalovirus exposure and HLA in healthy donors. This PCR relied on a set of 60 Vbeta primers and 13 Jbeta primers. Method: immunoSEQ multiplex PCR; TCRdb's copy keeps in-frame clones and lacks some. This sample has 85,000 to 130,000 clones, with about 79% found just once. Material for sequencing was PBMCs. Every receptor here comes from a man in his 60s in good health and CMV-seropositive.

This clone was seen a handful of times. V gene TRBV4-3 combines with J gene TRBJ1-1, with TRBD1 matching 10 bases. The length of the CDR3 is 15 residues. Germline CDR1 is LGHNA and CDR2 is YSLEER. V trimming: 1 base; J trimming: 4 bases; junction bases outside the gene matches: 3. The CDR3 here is CASSQGQGAGTEAFF. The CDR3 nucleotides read TGCGCCAGCAGCCAAGGACAGGGGGCGGGCACTGAAGCTTTCTTT.

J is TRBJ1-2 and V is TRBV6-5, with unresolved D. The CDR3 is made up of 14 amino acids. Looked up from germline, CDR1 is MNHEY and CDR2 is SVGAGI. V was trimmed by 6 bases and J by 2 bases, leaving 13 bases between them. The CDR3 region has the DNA TGTGCCAGCAGCCCGTATGAAGCAAACTATGGCTACACCTTC. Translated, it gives CASSPYEANYGYTF.

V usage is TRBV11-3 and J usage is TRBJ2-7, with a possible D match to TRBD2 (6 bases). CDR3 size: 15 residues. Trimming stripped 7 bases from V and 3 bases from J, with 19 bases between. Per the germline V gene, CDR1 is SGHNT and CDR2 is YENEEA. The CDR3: CASTPFEEGLYEQYF. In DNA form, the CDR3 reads TGTGCCAGCACCCCGTTCGAGGAGGGGCTCTACGAGCAGTACTTC.

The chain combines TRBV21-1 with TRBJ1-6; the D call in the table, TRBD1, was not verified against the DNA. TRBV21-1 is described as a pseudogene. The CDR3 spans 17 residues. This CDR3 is CASDSRAGDPYNSPLHF. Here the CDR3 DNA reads TGTGCCAGTGACAGTAGGGCAGGGGACCCTTATAATTCACCCCTCCACTTT.

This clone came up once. The CDR3 DNA reads TGTGCCTGGAGTGCCTCCTATTCCTACAATGAGCAGTTCTTC. Encoded protein: CAWSASYSYNEQFF. This chain links TRBV30 with TRBJ2-1; D remains ambiguous. This CDR3 spans 14 amino acids. The germline V gene has CDR1 GTSNPN and CDR2 SVGIG (reference sequence). The V gene lost 1 base and the J gene lost 1 base, with 8 bases spanning the gap.

CDR3 sequence reads: CATLSGQVSGNTIYF. CDR3 nucleotide sequence: TGTGCCACATTATCGGGACAGGTCTCTGGAAACACCATATATTTT. The chain recombines TRBV28 with TRBJ1-3; 8 bases fit TRBD1. CDR1 and CDR2 (germline): MDHEN, SYDVKM. The junction had 8 bases not matched to a gene; V was cut back by 10 bases and J by 0 bases. The CDR3 consists of 15 residues.

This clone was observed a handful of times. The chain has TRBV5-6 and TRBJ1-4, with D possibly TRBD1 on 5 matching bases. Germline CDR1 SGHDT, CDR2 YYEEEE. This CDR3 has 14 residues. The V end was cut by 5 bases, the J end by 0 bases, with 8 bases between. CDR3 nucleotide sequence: TGTGCCAGCAGGGGGGGTGCAACTAATGAAAAACTGTTTTTT. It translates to CASRGGATNEKLFF.

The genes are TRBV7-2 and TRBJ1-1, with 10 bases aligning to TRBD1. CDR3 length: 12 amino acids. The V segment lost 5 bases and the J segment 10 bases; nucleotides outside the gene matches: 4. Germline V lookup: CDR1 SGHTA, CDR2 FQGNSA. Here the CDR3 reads CASSPDRGLAFF. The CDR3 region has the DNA TGTGCCAGCAGCCCTGACAGGGGGCTAGCTTTCTTT.

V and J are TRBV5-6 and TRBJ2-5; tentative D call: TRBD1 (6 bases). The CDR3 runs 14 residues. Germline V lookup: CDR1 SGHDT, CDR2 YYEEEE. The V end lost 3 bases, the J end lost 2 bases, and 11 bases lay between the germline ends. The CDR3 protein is CASSSAGTQETQYF. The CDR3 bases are TGTGCCAGCAGCTCGGCCGGGACACAAGAGACCCAGTACTTC.

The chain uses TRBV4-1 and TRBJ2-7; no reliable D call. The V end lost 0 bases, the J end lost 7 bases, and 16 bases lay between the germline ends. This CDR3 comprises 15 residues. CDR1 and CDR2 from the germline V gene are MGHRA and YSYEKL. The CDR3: CASSQDLGDSQEQYF. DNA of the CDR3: TGCGCCAGCAGCCAAGATCTTGGAGACTCCCAGGAGCAGTACTTC.

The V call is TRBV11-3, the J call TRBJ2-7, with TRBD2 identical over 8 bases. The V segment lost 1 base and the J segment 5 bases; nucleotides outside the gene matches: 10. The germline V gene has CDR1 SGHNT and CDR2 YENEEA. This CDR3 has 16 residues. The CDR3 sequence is CASSLGTGTRDHEQYF. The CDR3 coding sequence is TGTGCCAGCAGCTTAGGGACCGGGACTAGGGACCACGAGCAGTACTTC.

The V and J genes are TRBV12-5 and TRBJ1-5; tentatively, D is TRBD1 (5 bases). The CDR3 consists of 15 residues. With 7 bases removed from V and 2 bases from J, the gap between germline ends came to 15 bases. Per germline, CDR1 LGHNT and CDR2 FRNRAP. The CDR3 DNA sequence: TGTGCTAGTGCCCCTCAGGGAGGAGGCAATCAGCCCCAGCATTTT. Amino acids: CASAPQGGGNQPQHF.

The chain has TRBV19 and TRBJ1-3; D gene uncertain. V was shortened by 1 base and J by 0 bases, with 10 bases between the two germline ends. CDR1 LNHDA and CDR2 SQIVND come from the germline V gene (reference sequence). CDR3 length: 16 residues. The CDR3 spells CASSIGRSFSGNTIYF. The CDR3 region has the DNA TGTGCCAGTAGTATAGGACGGAGTTTCTCTGGAAACACCATATATTTT.